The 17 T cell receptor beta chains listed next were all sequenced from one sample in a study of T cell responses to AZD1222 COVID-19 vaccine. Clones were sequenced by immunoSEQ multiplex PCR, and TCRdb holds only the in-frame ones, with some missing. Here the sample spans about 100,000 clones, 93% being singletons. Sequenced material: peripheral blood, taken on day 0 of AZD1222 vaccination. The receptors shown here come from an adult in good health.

The CDR3 DNA reads as TGTGCCACCAGCAACCCGGGACACCCTAGCACAGATACGCAGTATTTT. Encoded protein: CATSNPGHPSTDTQYF. The chain joins TRBV15 to TRBJ2-3; tentatively, D is TRBD1 (6 bases). CDR1 and CDR2 from the germline V gene are LNHNV and YYDKDF (reference sequence). The CDR3 length is 16 residues. V was cut by 4 bases and J by 0 bases, with 14 bases left in between.

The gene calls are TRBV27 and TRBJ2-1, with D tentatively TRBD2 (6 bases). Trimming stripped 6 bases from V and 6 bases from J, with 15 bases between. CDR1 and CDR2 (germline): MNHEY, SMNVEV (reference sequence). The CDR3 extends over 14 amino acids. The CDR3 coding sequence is TGTGCCAGCAGAGGACCGGGACTCCCCAATGAGCAGTTCTTC. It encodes CASRGPGLPNEQFF.

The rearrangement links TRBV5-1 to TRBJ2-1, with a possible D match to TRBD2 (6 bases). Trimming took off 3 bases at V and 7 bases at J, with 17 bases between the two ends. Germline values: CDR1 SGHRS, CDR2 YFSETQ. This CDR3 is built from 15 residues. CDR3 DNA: TGCGCCAGCAGCTGGCAGTACACTAGCATGAATGAGCAGTTCTTC. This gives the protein CASSWQYTSMNEQFF. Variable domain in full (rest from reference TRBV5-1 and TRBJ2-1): KAGVTQTPRYLIKTRGQQVTLSCSPISGHRSVSWYQQTPGQGLQFLFEYFSETQRNKGNFPGRFSGRQFSNSRSEMNVSTLELGDSALYLCASSWQYTSMNEQFFGPGTRLTVL.

CDR3 sequence (DNA): TGTGCCAGCAGCTTAATGGAGAGCCGGCCCTATGGCTACACCTTC. Its protein product is CASSLMESRPYGYTF. The chain is built from TRBV7-2 and TRBJ1-2; no clear D. V lost 2 bases to trimming and J lost 4 bases, with 14 bases between them. In germline, CDR1 is SGHTA, CDR2 FQGNSA. This CDR3 spans 15 amino acids.

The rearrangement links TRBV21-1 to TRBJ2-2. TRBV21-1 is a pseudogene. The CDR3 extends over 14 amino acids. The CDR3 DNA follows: TGTGCCAGCAGCAAACGTCATGCCGCCGGGGAGCTGTTTTTT. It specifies CASSKRHAAGELFF.

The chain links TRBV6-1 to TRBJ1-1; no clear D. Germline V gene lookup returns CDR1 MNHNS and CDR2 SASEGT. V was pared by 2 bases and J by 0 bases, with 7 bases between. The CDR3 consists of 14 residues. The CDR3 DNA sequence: TGTGCCAGCAGTGAACTTGGGTTGAACACTGAAGCTTTCTTT. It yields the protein CASSELGLNTEAFF.

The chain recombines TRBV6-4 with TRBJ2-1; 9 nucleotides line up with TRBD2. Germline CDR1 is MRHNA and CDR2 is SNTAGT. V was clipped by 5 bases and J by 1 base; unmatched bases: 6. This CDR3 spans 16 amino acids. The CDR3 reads CASSRIAGVSYNEQFF. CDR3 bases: TGTGCCAGCAGTCGCATAGCGGGAGTGTCCTACAATGAGCAGTTCTTC.

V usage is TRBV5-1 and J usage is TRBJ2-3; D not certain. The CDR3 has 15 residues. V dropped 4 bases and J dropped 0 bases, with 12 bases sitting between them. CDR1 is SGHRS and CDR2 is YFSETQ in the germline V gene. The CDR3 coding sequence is TGCGCCAGCAGCCTGGCCACCGGTAGCACAGATACGCAGTATTTT. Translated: CASSLATGSTDTQYF.

This chain's CDR3 is CASSRVSARGQPQHF. CDR3 bases: TGTGCCAGCAGTCGGGTTTCGGCAAGAGGGCAGCCCCAGCATTTT. The J gene is TRBJ1-5, the V gene TRBV6-5; no firm D call. This CDR3 contains 15 residues. Trimming took off 5 bases at V and 7 bases at J, with 18 bases between the two ends. CDR1 and CDR2 from the germline V gene are MNHEY and SVGAGI.

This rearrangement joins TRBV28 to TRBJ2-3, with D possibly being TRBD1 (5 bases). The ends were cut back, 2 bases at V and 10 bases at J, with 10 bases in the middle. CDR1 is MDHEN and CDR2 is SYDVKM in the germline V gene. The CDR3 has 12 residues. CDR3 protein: CASSLQGRAQYF. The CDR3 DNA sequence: TGTGCCAGCAGTTTACAGGGTAGAGCGCAGTATTTT.

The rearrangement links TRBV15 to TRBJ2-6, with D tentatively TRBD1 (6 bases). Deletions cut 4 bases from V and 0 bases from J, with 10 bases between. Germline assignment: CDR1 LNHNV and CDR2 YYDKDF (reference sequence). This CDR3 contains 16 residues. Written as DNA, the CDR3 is TGTGCCACCAGCAAAACAGGGTCCTCTGGGGCCAACGTCCTGACTTTC. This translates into CATSKTGSSGANVLTF.

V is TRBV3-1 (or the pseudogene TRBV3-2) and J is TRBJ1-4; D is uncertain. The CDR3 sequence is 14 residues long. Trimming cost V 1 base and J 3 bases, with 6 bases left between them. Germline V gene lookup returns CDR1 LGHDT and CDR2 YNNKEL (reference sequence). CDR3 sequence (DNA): TGTGCCAGCAGCCAAGGACCAGCTAATGAAAAACTGTTTTTT. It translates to CASSQGPANEKLFF.

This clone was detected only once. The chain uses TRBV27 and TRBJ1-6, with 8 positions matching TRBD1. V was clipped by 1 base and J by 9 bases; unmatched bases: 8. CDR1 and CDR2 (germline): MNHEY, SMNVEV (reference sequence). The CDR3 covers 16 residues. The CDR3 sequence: CASSLWAGGLSSPLHF. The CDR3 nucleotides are TGTGCCAGCAGTTTATGGGCAGGGGGCTTAAGTTCACCCCTCCACTTT.

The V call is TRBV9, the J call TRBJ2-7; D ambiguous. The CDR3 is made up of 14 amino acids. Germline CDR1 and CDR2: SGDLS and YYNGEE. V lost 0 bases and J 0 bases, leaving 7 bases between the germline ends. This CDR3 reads CASSVGAHSYEQYF. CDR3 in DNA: TGTGCCAGCAGCGTAGGAGCTCACTCCTACGAGCAGTACTTC.

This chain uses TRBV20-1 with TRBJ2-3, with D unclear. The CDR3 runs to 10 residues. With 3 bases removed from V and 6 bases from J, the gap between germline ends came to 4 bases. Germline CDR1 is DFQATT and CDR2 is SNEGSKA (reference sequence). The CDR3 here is CSASGDTQYF. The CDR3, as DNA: TGCAGTGCTAGCGGGGATACGCAGTATTTT.

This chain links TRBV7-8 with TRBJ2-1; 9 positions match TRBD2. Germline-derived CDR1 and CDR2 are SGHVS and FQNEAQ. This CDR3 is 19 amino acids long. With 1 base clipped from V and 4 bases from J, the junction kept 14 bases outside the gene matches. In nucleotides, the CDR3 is TGTGCCAGCAGCTTAGAAGCGGCCCGACTAGCGGAAGATTACAATGAGCAGTTCTTC. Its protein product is CASSLEAARLAEDYNEQFF.

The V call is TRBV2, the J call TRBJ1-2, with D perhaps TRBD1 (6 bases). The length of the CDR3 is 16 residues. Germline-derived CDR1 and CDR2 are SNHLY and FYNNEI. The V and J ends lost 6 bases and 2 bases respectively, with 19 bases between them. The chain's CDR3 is CASRPLLGTPNYGYTF. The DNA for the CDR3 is TGTGCCAGCAGACCACTACTCGGGACACCCAACTATGGCTACACCTTC.